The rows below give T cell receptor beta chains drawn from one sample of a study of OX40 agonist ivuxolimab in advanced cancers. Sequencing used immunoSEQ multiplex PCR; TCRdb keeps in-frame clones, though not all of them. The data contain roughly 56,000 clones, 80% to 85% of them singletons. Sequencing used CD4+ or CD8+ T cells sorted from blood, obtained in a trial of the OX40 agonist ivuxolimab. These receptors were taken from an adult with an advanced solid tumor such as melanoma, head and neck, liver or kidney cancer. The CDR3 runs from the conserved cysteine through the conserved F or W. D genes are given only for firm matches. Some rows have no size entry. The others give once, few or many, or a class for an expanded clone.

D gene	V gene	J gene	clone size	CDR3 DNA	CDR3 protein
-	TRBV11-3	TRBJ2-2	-	TGTGCCAGCAGCTTAGTGGTCACCGGGGAGCTGTTTTTT	CASSLVVTGELFF
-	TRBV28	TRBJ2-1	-	TGTGCCAGCAGTCTCCCGACAGGAAGGGGTGAGCAGTTCTTC	CASSLPTGRGEQFF
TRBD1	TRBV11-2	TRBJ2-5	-	TGTGCCAGCAATAGCGTAGGGGGCAGGGAGACCCAGTACTTC	CASNSVGGRETQYF
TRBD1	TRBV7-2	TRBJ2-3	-	TGTGCCAGCAGAGCCTCGACAGGGGGCGCAGATACGCAGTATTTT	CASRASTGGADTQYF
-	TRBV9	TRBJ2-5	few	TGTGCCAGCAGCGTAAGCCCCCCTGGCAGGGGTCAAGAGACCCAGTACTTC	CASSVSPPGRGQETQYF
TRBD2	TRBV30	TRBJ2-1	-	TGTGCCTGGAGTGTAGGGACTAATATGAATGAGCAGTTCTTC	CAWSVGTNMNEQFF
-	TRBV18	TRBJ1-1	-	TGTGCCAGCTCACCCCCAACAGGAGATGACACTGAAGCTTTCTTT	CASSPPTGDDTEAFF
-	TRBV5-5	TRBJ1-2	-	TGTGCCAGCAGCTTGGGGCAAACAGTTGACTATGGCTACACCTTC	CASSLGQTVDYGYTF
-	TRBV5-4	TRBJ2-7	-	TGTGCCAGCAGCTTTGAAGCTCAGGGACCCTCCTACGAGCAGTACTTC	CASSFEAQGPSYEQYF
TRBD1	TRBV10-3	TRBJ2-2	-	TGTGCCATCAGAGGGGACAGGGGCACCGGGGAGCTGTTTTTT	CAIRGDRGTGELFF
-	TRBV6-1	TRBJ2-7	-	TGTGCCAGCAGTGAAGGTCCCAGCGCAGGGGCCAGCGAGCAGTACTTC	CASSEGPSAGASEQYF
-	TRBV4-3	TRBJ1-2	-	TGCGCCAGCAGCCAAGAGGCAAATTTGGCTGTTTCGGGGTCCGGGAAAGGAGGCTACACCTTC	CASSQEANLAVSGSGKGGYTF
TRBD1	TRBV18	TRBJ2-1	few	TGTGCCAGCCAGGTCGGTGGGACAGGGGGGAATGAGCAGTTCTTC	CASQVGGTGGNEQFF
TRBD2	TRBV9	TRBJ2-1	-	TGTGCCAGCAGCGTAGAAACTAGCGGGGGGTTCTACAATGAGCAGTTCTTC	CASSVETSGGFYNEQFF
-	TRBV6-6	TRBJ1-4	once	TGTGCCAGCAGCTTCCGCCGGGGCAGTAATGAAAAACTGTTTTTT	CASSFRRGSNEKLFF
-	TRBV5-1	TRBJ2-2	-	TGCGCCAGCAGCGTATATGGACAAACCAGTTGGGTAGCCGGGGAGCTGTTTTTT	CASSVYGQTSWVAGELFF
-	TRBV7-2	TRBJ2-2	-	TGTGCCAGCAGCCCCACGTGGGGGGAGCTGTTTTTT	CASSPTWGELFF
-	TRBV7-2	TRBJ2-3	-	TGTGCCAGCAGCCAGGGCTCTAGCACAGATACGCAGTATTTT	CASSQGSSTDTQYF
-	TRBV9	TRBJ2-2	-	TGTGCCAGCAGCGTAGATTTTACCGGGGAGCTGTTTTTT	CASSVDFTGELFF
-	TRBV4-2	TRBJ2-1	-	TGTGCCAGCAGCCAAGAGTATAGGGATGAGCAGTTCTTC	CASSQEYRDEQFF
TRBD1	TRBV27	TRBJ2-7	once	TGTGCCAGCAGTTCGGTCAAAAAGGGGGCCGGCGAGCAGTACTTC	CASSSVKKGAGEQYF
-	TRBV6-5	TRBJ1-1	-	TGTGCCAGCAGTGAACAGGGGAACACTGAAGCTTTCTTT	CASSEQGNTEAFF
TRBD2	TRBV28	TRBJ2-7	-	TGTGCCAGCAGTTTGGGGGGGACCTACGAGCAGTACTTC	CASSLGGTYEQYF
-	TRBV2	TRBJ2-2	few	TGTGCCAGCAGTCCCAGGACAGAGCGGGAGCTGTTTTTT	CASSPRTERELFF
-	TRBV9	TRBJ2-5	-	TGTGCCAGCAGCGTAGCCCCAGGTGGGGAGAAGACCCAGTACTTC	CASSVAPGGEKTQYF
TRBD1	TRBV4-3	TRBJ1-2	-	TGCGCCAGCAGCCAAGATAAGGGGACAGGGGTTGGCTACACCTTC	CASSQDKGTGVGYTF
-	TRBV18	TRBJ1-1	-	TGTGCCAGCTCAGCAGCCGGGGGGACTGAAGCTTTCTTT	CASSAAGGTEAFF
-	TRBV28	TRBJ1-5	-	TGTGCCAGCAGTCCCGACCCCTGGAACGGAATATACCAGCCCCAGCATTTT	CASSPDPWNGIYQPQHF
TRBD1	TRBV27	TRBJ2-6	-	TGTGCCAGCAGTTTTAGACAGGGGGCCTCTGGGGCCAACGTCCTGACTTTC	CASSFRQGASGANVLTF
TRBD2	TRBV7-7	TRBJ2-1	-	TGTGCTAGCAGCTTAGTTTCCGGTAGCGGGGGGTACAATGAGCAGTTCTTC	CASSLVSGSGGYNEQFF
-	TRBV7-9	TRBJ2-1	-	TGTGCCAGCAGCCCGGGTGGGTCATACAATGAGCAGTTCTTC	CASSPGGSYNEQFF
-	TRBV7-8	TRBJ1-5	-	TGTGCCAGCAGCTTAAATTCCGGGAACCAGCCCCAGCATTTT	CASSLNSGNQPQHF
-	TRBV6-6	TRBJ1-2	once	TGTGCCAGCAGTGACCAGGGACCCTCCCTCTATGGCTACACCTTC	CASSDQGPSLYGYTF
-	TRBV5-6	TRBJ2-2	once	TGTGCCAGCAGCTGGCGACTAGTGTCCGGGGAGCTGTTTTTT	CASSWRLVSGELFF
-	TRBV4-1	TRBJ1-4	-	TGCGCCAGCAGCCAAGTGATCGGCCCTAATGAAAAACTGTTTTTT	CASSQVIGPNEKLFF
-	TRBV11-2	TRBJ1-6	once	TGTGCCAGCAGCTTAAACAGAATGGGGCATTCACCCCTCCACTTT	CASSLNRMGHSPLHF
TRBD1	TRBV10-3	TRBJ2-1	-	TGTGCCATCAGTGATAGGGCGGGGACAGGGGGCGGTGAGCAGTTCTTC	CAISDRAGTGGGEQFF
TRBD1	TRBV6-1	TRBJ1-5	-	TGTGCCAGCAGTCCCGGGACAGGGGGCAATCAGCCCCAGCATTTT	CASSPGTGGNQPQHF
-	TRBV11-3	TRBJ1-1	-	TGTGCCAGCAGCTTGACAGGATACCACACTGAAGCTTTCTTT	CASSLTGYHTEAFF
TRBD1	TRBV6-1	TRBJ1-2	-	TGTGCCAGCAGTTCCGGACAGGGCTATGGCTACACCTTC	CASSSGQGYGYTF
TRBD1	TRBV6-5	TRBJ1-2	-	TGTGCCAGCAGTTTACCGGGACAGGGTAATGGCTACACCTTC	CASSLPGQGNGYTF
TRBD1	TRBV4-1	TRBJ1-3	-	TGCGCCAGCAGCTCCCGGGACAGCTCTGGAAACACCATATATTTT	CASSSRDSSGNTIYF
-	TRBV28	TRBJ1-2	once	TGTGCCAGCAGTTTCGTGAGGTATGGCTACACCTTC	CASSFVRYGYTF
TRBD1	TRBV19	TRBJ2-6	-	TGTGCCAGTAGTATAGTGGGACAGGGGGTCTCTGGGGCCAACGTCCTGACTTTC	CASSIVGQGVSGANVLTF
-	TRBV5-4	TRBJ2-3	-	TGTGCCAGCAGCTTTAGGGGAACAGATACGCAGTATTTT	CASSFRGTDTQYF
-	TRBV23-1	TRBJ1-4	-	TGCGCCAGCAGATGTCGGGAAGCTAAGAAACTGTTTTTT	CASRCREAKKLFF
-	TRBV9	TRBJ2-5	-	TGTGCCAGCAGCGTAGCGGAGGAGACCCAGTACTTC	CASSVAEETQYF
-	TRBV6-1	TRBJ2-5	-	TGTGCCAGCAGCCCCGGATGGGGGCAAGAGACCCAGTACTTC	CASSPGWGQETQYF
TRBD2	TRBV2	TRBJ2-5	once	TGTGCCAGCAGTGAAGGGACTAGTGGTGAGACCCAGTACTTC	CASSEGTSGETQYF
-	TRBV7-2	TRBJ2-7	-	TGTGCCAGCAGCCGAAGCTCCAAATACGAGCAGTACTTC	CASSRSSKYEQYF
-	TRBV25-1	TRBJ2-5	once	TGTGCCAGCAGTGACACCTCGGGTCCTACAGGAGGGACCCAGTACTTC	CASSDTSGPTGGTQYF
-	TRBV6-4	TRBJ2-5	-	TGTGCCAGCAGGTGGAACATCCAAGAGACCCAGTACTTC	CASRWNIQETQYF
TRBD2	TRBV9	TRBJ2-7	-	TGTGCCAGCAGCCCAGACCCCGGGGGGGGGTCCTACGAGCAGTACTTC	CASSPDPGGGSYEQYF
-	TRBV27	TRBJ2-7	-	TGTGCCAGCAGTCCCAGGACTGGGGGCGGTTACGAGCAGTACTTC	CASSPRTGGGYEQYF
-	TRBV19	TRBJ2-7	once	TGTGCCAGTAGTCCTCTCCGTGGACGGGGATCCTACGAGCAGTACTTC	CASSPLRGRGSYEQYF
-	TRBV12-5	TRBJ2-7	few	TGTGCTAGTGGTGGGACGGGGGACTACGAGCAGTACTTC	CASGGTGDYEQYF
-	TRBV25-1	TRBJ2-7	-	TGTGCCAGCAGTGGAAGGGGGGGCCAGTACGAGCAGTACTTC	CASSGRGGQYEQYF
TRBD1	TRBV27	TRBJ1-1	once	TGTGCCAGCAGTTTATGGGGACAGGGGACTGAAGCTTTCTTT	CASSLWGQGTEAFF
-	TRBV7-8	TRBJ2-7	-	TGTGCCAGCAGCCTCGAGGCTGGGGGGCTTTCCAGACTTGTTGCGCAGTACTTC	CASSLEAGGLSRLVAQYF
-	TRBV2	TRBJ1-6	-	TGTGCCAGCAGTACAAGTTACGCCAATTCACCCCTCCACTTT	CASSTSYANSPLHF